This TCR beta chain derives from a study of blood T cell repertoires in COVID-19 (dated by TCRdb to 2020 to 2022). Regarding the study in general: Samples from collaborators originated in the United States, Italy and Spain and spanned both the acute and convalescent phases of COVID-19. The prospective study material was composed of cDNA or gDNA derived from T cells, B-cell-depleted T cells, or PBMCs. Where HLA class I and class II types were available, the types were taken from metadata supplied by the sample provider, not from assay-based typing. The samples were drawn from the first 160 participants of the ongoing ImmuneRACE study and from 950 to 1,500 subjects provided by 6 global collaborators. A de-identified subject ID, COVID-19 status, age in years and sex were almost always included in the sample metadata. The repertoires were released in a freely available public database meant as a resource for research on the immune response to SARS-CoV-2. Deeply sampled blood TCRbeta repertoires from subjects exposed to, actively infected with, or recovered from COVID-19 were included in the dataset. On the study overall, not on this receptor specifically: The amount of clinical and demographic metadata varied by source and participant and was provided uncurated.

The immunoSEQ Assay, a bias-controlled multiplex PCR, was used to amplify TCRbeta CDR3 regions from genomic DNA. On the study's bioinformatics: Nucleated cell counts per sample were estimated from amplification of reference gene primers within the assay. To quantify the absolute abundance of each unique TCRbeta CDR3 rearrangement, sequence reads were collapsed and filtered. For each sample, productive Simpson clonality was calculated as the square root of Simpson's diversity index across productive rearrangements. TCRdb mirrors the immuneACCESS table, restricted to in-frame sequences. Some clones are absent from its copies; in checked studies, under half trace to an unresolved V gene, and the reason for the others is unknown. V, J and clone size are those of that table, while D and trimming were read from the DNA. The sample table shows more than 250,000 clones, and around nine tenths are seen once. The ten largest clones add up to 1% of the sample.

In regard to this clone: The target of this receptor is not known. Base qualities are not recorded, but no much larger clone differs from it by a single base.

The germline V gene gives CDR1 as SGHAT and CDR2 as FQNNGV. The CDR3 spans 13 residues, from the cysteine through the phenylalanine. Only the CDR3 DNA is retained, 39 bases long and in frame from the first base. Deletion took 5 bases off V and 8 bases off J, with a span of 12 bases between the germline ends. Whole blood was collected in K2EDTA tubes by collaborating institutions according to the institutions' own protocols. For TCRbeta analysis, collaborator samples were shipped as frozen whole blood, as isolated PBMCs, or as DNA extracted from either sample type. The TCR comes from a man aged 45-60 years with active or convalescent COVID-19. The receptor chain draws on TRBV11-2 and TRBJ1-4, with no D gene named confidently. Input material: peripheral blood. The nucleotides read TGTGCCAGCAGCCAAAATTCAGGAGAAAAACTGTTTTTT. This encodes CASSQNSGEKLFF.